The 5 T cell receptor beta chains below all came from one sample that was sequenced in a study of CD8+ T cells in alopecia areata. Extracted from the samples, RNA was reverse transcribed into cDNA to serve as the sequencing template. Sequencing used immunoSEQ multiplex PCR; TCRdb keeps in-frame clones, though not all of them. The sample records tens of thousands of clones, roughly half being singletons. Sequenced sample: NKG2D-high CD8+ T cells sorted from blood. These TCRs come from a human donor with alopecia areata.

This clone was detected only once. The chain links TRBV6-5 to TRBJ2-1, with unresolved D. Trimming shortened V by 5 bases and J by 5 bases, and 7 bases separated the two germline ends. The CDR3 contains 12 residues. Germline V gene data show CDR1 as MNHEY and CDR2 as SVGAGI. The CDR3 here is CASSTLDNEQFF. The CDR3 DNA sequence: TGTGCCAGCAGTACCCTAGACAATGAGCAGTTCTTC.

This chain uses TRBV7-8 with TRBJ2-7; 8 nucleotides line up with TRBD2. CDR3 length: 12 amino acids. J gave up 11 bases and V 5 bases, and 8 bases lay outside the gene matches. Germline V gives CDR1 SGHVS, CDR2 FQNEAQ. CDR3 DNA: TGTGCCAGCAGCCGGCTCGGGGGGGTCGAGTACTTC. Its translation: CASSRLGGVEYF.

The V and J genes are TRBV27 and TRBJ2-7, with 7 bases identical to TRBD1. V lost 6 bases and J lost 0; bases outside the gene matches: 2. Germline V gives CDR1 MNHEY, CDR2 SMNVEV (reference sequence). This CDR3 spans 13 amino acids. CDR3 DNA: TGTGCCAGCAGCAGGGACAGCTCCTACGAGCAGTACTTC. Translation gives CASSRDSSYEQYF.

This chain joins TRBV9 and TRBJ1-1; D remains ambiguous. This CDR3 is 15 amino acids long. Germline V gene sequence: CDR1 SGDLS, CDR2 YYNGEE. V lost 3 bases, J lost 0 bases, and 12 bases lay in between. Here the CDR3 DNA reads TGTGCCAGCAGCGCCAACCGGGGAGTGAACACTGAAGCTTTCTTT. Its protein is CASSANRGVNTEAFF.

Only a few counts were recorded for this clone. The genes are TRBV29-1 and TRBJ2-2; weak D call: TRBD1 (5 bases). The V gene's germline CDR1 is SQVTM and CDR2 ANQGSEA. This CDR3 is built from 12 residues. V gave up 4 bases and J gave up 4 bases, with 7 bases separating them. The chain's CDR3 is CSVGQFTGELFF. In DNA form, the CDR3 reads TGCAGCGTTGGACAGTTCACCGGGGAGCTGTTTTTT.